This entry describes one TCR beta chain. Its antigen is not identified. The draw of peripheral blood yielded ten milliliters from each donor. This specimen comes from a study of blood T cells in healthy people across ages. Study-wide results and caveats: Diversity figures based on one million T cells were deemed too low. In older individuals, TCR beta diversity per million T cells was lower, falling roughly linearly with age.

CDR3 length: 15 residues. The V gene end was trimmed by 6 bases and the J gene end by 0 bases; junction bases not matched to a gene: 6. Primers used in a second PCR of roughly 7 to 12 cycles were a sample-barcoded 5' primer and a J-beta primer mix. All cDNA molecules were each tagged by a template-switch adaptor with 12 random nucleotides. MiXCR, run by TCRdb on the 5' RACE reads, gives a single entry per CDR3 protein. The repertoire holds roughly 720,000 distinct CDR3 sequences, with about 53% as singletons. The sequenced sample consisted of blood. The gene calls are TRBV12-3 or TRBV12-4 and TRBJ2-7, with TRBD2 identical over 9 bases. This sequence originates from an elderly man in good health. CDR3 sequence reads: CASRRTSGLSYEQYF. In nucleotides, the CDR3 is TGTGCCAGCAGACGTACTAGCGGGCTCTCCTACGAGCAGTACTTC.